A selection of T cell receptor beta chains follows, all from one sample in a study of neurological immune-mediated disorders. TCRdb recomputed calls from the 5' RACE reads with MiXCR, one row per CDR3 protein. Of just over 30,000 distinct CDR3 sequences listed, approximately 5% are singletons. Material: CD4+ T cells from blood. Receptors were obtained from a woman aged 45 to 65 in good health. The CDR3 runs from the conserved cysteine through the conserved F or W. The order of the fields is CDR3 length, V gene, CDR3 protein.

cdr3_length: 14; v_call: TRBV12-3/TRBV12-4; cdr3_aa: CASSLFTTNQPQHF
cdr3_length: 14; v_call: TRBV4-2; cdr3_aa: CASSQTGSNQPQHF
cdr3_length: 15; v_call: TRBV28; cdr3_aa: CASSFGPPRNEKLFF
cdr3_length: 15; v_call: TRBV7-2; cdr3_aa: CASSARDRAGNTIYF
cdr3_length: 14; v_call: TRBV20-1; cdr3_aa: CSAIALAGVETQYF
cdr3_length: 14; v_call: TRBV20-1; cdr3_aa: CSVPTRLGRDIQYF
cdr3_length: 14; v_call: TRBV10-3; cdr3_aa: CAIRATGDNEKLFF
cdr3_length: 14; v_call: TRBV6-1; cdr3_aa: CASKGQAPSYEQYF
cdr3_length: 14; v_call: TRBV5-1; cdr3_aa: CASSGGGARKEQYF
cdr3_length: 14; v_call: TRBV5-1; cdr3_aa: CASSSDLSGNTIYF
cdr3_length: 13; v_call: TRBV12-3/TRBV12-4; cdr3_aa: CASRGTSGYEQYF
cdr3_length: 16; v_call: TRBV18; cdr3_aa: CASSPSLTGAGNTIYF
cdr3_length: 14; v_call: TRBV5-1; cdr3_aa: CASSLDSPNYGYTF
cdr3_length: 15; v_call: TRBV3-1; cdr3_aa: CASSPGTGPNQPQHF
cdr3_length: 14; v_call: TRBV28; cdr3_aa: CASSRGQSNEKLFF
cdr3_length: 15; v_call: TRBV5-1; cdr3_aa: CASQIRGEQQETQYF
cdr3_length: 16; v_call: TRBV18; cdr3_aa: CASSPPSDRGRYGYTF
cdr3_length: 16; v_call: TRBV5-1; cdr3_aa: CASSRPGRDSYNEQFF
cdr3_length: 12; v_call: TRBV27; cdr3_aa: CASRDLWSWQYF
cdr3_length: 14; v_call: TRBV7-9; cdr3_aa: CASSSREPTDTQYF
cdr3_length: 12; v_call: TRBV24-1; cdr3_aa: CAADRGSPPQHF
cdr3_length: 17; v_call: TRBV12-3/TRBV12-4; cdr3_aa: CASSPRLAGGPSYEQYF
cdr3_length: 15; v_call: TRBV18; cdr3_aa: CASSPPKGPNTEAFF
cdr3_length: 13; v_call: TRBV28; cdr3_aa: CASTPGRVNEQFF
cdr3_length: 13; v_call: TRBV24-1; cdr3_aa: CASGGGAEETQYF
cdr3_length: 12; v_call: TRBV4-3; cdr3_aa: CASSLGQGAAFF
cdr3_length: 15; v_call: TRBV7-2; cdr3_aa: CASSLSPGNAYEQYF
cdr3_length: 14; v_call: TRBV4-3; cdr3_aa: CASSQDRLYNEQFF
cdr3_length: 16; v_call: TRBV10-3; cdr3_aa: CAISGGQGANTGELFF
cdr3_length: 13; v_call: TRBV12-3/TRBV12-4; cdr3_aa: CASRTGANTEAFF
cdr3_length: 15; v_call: TRBV27; cdr3_aa: CASSLYAGAAYEQYF
cdr3_length: 18; v_call: TRBV7-2; cdr3_aa: CASSLKGSGTGVNGPLHF
cdr3_length: 16; v_call: TRBV6-1; cdr3_aa: CASSGVRAGGDNEQFF
cdr3_length: 14; v_call: TRBV7-6; cdr3_aa: CTSSLLENTGELFF
cdr3_length: 15; v_call: TRBV7-8; cdr3_aa: CASSFRRQDTGELFF
cdr3_length: 18; v_call: TRBV7-6; cdr3_aa: CASSLSPAGIVGTDTQYF
cdr3_length: 14; v_call: TRBV29-1; cdr3_aa: CSANLAVGANVLTF
cdr3_length: 19; v_call: TRBV27; cdr3_aa: CASRGIPGLAGGNTGELFF
cdr3_length: 15; v_call: TRBV7-2; cdr3_aa: CASSLEGRKTYEQYF
cdr3_length: 12; v_call: TRBV29-1; cdr3_aa: CSAAGQTYEQYF
cdr3_length: 14; v_call: TRBV19; cdr3_aa: CASSIGKIIYGYTF
cdr3_length: 16; v_call: TRBV20-1; cdr3_aa: CSARDAGGGATDTQYF
cdr3_length: 15; v_call: TRBV10-3; cdr3_aa: CAINPGDRGSNEQFF
cdr3_length: 15; v_call: TRBV6-1; cdr3_aa: CASSKSGAPANEQFF
cdr3_length: 12; v_call: TRBV15; cdr3_aa: CATSRDEPEAFF
cdr3_length: 16; v_call: TRBV6-2/TRBV6-3; cdr3_aa: CASSKRRGLSGNTIYF
cdr3_length: 15; v_call: TRBV3-1; cdr3_aa: CASSQIRWGNEKLFF
cdr3_length: 16; v_call: TRBV27; cdr3_aa: CASSFTKGREPYEQYF
cdr3_length: 15; v_call: TRBV11-2; cdr3_aa: CASSLDSSNIGEQYF